This TCR beta chain was found in a study of CD8 T cells in ankylosing spondylitis. The V and J ends lost 6 bases and 4 bases respectively, with 12 bases between them. The CDR3 runs 14 residues. Germline CDR1 is MGHDK and CDR2 is SYGVNS. General study points: Clones tied to disease were said to be significantly enriched in matched ankylosing spondylitis synovial fluid.

The sample holds a few counts of this clonotype. Its antigen is unidentified. TCRdb processed the 5' RACE reads anew with MiXCR; each CDR3 protein has one entry. Among hundreds of thousands of distinct CDR3 sequences, 30% to 35% were seen once, and the ten largest hold around 4.4%. Sequencing used blood, either unsorted or a sorted T cell fraction (not recorded which). This TCR came from a male donor with ankylosing spondylitis or in good health (not recorded which). The rearrangement links TRBV25-1 to TRBJ2-2; D may correspond to TRBD1 or TRBD2 (6 bases each). In nucleotides, the CDR3 is TGTGCCAGCAGGTGGGGGGCGAGCACCGGGGAGCTGTTTTTT. Translation gives CASRWGASTGELFF.